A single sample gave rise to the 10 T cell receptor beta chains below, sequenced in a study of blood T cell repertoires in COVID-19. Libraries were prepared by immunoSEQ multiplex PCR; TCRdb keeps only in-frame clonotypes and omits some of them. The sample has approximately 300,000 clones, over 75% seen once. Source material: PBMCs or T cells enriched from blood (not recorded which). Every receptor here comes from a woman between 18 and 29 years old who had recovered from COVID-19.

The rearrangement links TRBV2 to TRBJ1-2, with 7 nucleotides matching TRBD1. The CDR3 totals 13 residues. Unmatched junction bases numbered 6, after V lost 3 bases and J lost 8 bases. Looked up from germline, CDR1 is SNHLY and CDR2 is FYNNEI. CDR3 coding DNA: TGTGCCAGCAGTGAGGACAGGACCATAGGCTACACCTTC. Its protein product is CASSEDRTIGYTF. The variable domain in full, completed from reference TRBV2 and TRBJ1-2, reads EPEVTQTPSHQVTQMGQEVILRCVPISNHLYFYWYRQILGQKVEFLVSFYNNEISEKSEIFDDQFSVERPDGSNFTLKIRSTKLEDSAMYFCASSEDRTIGYTFGSGTRLTVV.

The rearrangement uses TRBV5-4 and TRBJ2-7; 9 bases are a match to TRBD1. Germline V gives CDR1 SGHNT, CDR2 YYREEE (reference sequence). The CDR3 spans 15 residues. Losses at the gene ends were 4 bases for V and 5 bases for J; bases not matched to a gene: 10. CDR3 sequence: CASSDLRTGVDEQYF. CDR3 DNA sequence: TGTGCCAGCAGCGATCTAAGGACAGGGGTCGACGAGCAGTACTTC. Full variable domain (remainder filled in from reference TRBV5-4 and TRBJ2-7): ETGVTQSPTHLIKTRGQQVTLRCSSQSGHNTVSWYQQALGQGPQFIFQYYREEENGRGNFPPRFSGLQFPNYSSELNVNALELDDSALYLCASSDLRTGVDEQYFGPGTRLTVT.

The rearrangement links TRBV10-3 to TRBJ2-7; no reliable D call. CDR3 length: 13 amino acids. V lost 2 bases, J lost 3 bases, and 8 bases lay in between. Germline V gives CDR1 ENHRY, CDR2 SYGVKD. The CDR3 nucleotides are TGTGCCATCAGTGAGGGCCTAGTCTACGAGCAGTACTTC. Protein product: CAISEGLVYEQYF.

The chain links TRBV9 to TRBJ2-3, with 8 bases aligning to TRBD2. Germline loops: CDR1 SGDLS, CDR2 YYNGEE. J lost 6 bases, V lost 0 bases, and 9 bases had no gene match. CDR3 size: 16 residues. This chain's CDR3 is CASSVGYAGGGDTQYF. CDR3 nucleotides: TGTGCCAGCAGCGTAGGCTACGCGGGAGGAGGTGATACGCAGTATTTT.

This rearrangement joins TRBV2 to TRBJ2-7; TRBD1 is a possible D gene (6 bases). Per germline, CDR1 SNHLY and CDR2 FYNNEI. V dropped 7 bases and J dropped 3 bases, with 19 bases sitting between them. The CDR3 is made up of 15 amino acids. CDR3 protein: CASTWTRVGGYEQYF. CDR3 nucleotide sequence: TGTGCCAGCACCTGGACCAGGGTAGGGGGCTACGAGCAGTACTTC.

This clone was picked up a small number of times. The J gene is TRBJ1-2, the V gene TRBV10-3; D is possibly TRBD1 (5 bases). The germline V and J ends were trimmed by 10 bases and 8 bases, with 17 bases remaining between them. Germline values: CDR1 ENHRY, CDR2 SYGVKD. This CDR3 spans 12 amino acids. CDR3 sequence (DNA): TGTGCCACCCATCAGGGCGTCGGAGGCTACACCTTC. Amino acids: CATHQGVGGYTF.

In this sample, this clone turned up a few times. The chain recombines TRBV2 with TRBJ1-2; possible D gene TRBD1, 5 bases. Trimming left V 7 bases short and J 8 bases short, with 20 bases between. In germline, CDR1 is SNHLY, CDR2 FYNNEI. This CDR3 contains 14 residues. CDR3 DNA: TGTGCCAGCACTAAACGCGGAGGGGAAGAAGGCTACACCTTC. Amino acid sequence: CASTKRGGEEGYTF.

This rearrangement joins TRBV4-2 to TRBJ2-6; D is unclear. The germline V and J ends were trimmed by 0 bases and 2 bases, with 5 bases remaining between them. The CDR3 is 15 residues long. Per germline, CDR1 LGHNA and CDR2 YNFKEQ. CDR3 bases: TGTGCCAGCAGCCAAGATACAGCTGGGGCCAACGTCCTGACTTTC. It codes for CASSQDTAGANVLTF.

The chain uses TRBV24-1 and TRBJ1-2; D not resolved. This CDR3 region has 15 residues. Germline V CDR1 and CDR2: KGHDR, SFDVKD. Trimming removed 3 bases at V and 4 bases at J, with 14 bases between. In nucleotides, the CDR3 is TGTGCCACCAGTGATGGCGGGAAGGGAGTCTATGGCTACACCTTC. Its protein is CATSDGGKGVYGYTF.

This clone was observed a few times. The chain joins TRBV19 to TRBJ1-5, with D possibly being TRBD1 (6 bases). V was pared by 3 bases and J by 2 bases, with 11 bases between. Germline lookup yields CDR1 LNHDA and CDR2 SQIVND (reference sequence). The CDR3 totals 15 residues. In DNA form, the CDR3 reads TGTGCCAGTAGTATCGGACAGTTAGGCAATCAGCCCCAGCATTTT. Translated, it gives CASSIGQLGNQPQHF.